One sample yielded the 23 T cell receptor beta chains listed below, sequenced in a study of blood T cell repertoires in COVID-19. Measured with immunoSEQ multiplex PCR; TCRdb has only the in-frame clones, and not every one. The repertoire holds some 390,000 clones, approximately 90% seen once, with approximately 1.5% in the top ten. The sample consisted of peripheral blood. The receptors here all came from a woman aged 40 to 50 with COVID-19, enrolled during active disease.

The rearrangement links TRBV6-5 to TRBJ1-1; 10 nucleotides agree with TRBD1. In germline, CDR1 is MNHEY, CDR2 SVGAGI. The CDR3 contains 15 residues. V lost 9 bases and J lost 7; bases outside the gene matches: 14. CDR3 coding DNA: TGTGCCAGTTGGGGGGGACAGGGGAAATTAATTGAAGCTTTCTTT. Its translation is CASWGGQGKLIEAFF.

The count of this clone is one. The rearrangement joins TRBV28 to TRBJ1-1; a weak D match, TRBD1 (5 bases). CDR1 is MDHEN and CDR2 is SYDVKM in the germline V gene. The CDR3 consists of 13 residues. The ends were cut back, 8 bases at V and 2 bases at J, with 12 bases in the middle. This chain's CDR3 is CASLQGVNTEAFF. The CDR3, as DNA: TGTGCCAGCCTTCAAGGGGTAAACACTGAAGCTTTCTTT.

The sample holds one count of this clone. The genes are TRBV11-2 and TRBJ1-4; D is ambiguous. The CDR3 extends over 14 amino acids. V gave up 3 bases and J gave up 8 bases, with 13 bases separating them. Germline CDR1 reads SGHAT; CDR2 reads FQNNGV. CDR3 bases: TGTGCCAGCAGCTTGGAACGACTTGGGGAAAAACTGTTTTTT. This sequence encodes CASSLERLGEKLFF. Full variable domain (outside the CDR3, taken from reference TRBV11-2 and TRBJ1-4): EAGVAQSPRYKIIEKRQSVAFWCNPISGHATLYWYQQILGQGPKLLIQFQNNGVVDDSQLPKDRFSAERLKGVDSTLKIQPAKLEDSAVYLCASSLERLGEKLFFGSGTQLSVL.

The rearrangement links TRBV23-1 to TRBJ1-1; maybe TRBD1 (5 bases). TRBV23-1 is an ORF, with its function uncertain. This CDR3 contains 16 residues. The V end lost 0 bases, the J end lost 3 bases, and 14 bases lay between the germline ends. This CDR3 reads CASSQSQGGFDTEAFF. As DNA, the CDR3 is TGCGCCAGCAGTCAATCTCAGGGAGGGTTTGACACTGAAGCTTTCTTT.

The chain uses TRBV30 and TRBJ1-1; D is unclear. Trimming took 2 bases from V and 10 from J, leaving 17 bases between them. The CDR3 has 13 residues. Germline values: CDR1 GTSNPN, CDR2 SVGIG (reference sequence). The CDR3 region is CAWSPLSAGTAFF. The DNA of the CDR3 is TGTGCCTGGAGTCCTCTCTCCGCGGGCACAGCTTTCTTT.

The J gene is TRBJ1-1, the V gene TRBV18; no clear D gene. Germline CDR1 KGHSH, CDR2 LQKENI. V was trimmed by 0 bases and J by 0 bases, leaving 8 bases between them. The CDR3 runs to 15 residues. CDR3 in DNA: TGTGCCAGCTCACCACCTGAGGTTTTGAACACTGAAGCTTTCTTT. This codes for CASSPPEVLNTEAFF.

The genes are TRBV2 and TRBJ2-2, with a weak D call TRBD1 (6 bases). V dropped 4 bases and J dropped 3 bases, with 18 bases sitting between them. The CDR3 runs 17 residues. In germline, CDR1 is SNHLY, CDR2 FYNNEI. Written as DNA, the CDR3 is TGTGCCAGCAGTGCAACGGGGCAGGGGCCCCACACCGGGGAGCTGTTTTTT. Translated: CASSATGQGPHTGELFF. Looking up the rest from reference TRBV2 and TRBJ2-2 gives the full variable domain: EPEVTQTPSHQVTQMGQEVILRCVPISNHLYFYWYRQILGQKVEFLVSFYNNEISEKSEIFDDQFSVERPDGSNFTLKIRSTKLEDSAMYFCASSATGQGPHTGELFFGEGSRLTVL.

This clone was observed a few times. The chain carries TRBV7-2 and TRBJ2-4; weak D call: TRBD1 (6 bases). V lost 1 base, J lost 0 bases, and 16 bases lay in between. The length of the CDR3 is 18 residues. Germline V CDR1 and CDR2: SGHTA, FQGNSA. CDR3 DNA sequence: TGTGCCAGCAGCTTAGGGACAGACCTTAACCGAGCCAAAAACATTCAGTACTTC. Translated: CASSLGTDLNRAKNIQYF.

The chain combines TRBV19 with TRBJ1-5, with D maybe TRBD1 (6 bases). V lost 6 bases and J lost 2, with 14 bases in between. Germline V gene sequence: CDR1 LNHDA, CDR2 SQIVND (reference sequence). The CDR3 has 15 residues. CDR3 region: CASSQQGTGNQPQHF. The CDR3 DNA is TGTGCCAGTAGCCAACAGGGCACGGGCAATCAGCCCCAGCATTTT.

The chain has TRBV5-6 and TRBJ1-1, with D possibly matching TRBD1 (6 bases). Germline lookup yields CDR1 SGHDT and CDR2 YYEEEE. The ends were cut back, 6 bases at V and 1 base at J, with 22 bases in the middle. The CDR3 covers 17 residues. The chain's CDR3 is CASTPLSGGRANTEAFF. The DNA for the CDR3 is TGTGCCAGCACCCCCCTGTCCGGGGGGCGAGCGAACACTGAAGCTTTCTTT.

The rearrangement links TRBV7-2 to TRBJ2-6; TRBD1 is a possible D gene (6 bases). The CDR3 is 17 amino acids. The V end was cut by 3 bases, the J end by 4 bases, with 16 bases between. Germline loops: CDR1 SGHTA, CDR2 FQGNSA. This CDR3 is CASSFGAGVLGANVLTF. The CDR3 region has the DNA TGTGCCAGCAGCTTTGGGGCAGGGGTGTTGGGGGCCAACGTCCTGACTTTC. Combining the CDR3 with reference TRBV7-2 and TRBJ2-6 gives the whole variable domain GAGVSQSPSNKVTEKGKDVELRCDPISGHTALYWYRQSLGQGLEFLIYFQGNSAPDKSGLPSDRFSAERTGGSVSTLTIQRTQQEDSAVYLCASSFGAGVLGANVLTFGAGSRLTVL.

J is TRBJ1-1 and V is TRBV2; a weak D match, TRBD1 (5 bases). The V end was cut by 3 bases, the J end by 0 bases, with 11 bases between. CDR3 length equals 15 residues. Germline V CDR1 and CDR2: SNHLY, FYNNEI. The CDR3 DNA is TGTGCCAGCAGTGACAGGGTGGAGATGAACACTGAAGCTTTCTTT. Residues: CASSDRVEMNTEAFF.

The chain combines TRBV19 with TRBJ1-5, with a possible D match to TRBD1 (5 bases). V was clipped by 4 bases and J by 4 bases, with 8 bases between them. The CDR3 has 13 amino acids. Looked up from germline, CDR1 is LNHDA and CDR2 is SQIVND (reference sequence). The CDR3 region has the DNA TGTGCCAGTAGTACGGGGGGAAATCAGCCCCAGCATTTT. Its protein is CASSTGGNQPQHF.

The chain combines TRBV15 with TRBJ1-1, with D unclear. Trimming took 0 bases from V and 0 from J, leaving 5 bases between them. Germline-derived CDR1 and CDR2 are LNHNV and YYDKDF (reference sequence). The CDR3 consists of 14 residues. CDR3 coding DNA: TGTGCCACCAGCAGAGAAAGAGTGAACACTGAAGCTTTCTTT. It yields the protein CATSRERVNTEAFF.

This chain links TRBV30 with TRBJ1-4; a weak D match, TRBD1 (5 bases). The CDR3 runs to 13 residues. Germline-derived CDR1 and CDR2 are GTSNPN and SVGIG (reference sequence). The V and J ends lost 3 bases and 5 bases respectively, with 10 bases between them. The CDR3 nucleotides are TGTGCCTGGAGGGGACTGGGAAATGAAAAACTGTTTTTT. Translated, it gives CAWRGLGNEKLFF.

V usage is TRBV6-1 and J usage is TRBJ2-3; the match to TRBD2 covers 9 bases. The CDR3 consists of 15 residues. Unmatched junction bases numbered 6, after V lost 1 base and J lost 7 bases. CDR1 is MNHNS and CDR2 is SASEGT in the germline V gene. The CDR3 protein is CASSEGGREGNTQYF. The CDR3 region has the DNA TGTGCCAGCAGTGAAGGTGGGCGGGAGGGCAATACGCAGTATTTT.

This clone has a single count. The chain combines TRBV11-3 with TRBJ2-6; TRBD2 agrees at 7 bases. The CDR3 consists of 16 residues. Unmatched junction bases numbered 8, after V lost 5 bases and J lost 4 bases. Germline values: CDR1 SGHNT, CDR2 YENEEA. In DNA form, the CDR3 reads TGTGCCAGCAGCCCCGGGGGGTGGGTCGGGGCCAACGTCCTGACTTTC. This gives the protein CASSPGGWVGANVLTF.

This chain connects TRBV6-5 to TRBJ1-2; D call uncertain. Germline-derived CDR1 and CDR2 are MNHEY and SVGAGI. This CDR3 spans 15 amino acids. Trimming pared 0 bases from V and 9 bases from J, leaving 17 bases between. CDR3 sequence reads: CASSYSGQPLKSYTF. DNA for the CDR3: TGTGCCAGCAGTTACTCTGGGCAGCCTTTGAAAAGCTACACCTTC.

The CDR3 DNA reads TGCGCCAGCAGCCAAGATCTTGGAGGTAGCAATCAGCCCCAGCATTTT. Protein sequence: CASSQDLGGSNQPQHF. The chain is built from TRBV4-3 and TRBJ1-5; no firm D call. Trimming took 0 bases from V and 0 from J, leaving 9 bases between them. Germline-derived CDR1 and CDR2 are LGHNA and YSLEER. This CDR3 spans 16 amino acids.

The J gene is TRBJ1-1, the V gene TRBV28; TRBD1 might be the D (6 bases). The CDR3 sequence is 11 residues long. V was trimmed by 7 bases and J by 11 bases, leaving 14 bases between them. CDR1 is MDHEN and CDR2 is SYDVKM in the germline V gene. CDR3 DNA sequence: TGTGCCAGCACTAGGGGGATAATGGCTTTCTTT. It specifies CASTRGIMAFF.

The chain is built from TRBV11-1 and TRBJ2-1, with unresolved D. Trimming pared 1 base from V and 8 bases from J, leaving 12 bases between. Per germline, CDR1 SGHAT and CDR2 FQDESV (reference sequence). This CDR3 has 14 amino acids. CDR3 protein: CASSLDNGRDEQFF. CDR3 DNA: TGTGCCAGCAGCTTAGATAACGGTCGGGATGAGCAGTTCTTC.

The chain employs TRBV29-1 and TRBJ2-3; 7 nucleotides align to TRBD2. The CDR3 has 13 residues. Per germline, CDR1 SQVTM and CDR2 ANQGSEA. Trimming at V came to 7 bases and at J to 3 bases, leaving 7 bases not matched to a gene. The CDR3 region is CSEKSGNTDTQYF. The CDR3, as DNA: TGCAGCGAAAAAAGCGGGAATACAGATACGCAGTATTTT.

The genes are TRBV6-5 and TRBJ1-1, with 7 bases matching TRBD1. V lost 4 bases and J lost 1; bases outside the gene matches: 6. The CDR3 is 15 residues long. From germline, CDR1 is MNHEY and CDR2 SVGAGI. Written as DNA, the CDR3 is TGTGCCAGCAGTTCCCGGACAGGAGCGAACACTGAAGCTTTCTTT. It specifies CASSSRTGANTEAFF.